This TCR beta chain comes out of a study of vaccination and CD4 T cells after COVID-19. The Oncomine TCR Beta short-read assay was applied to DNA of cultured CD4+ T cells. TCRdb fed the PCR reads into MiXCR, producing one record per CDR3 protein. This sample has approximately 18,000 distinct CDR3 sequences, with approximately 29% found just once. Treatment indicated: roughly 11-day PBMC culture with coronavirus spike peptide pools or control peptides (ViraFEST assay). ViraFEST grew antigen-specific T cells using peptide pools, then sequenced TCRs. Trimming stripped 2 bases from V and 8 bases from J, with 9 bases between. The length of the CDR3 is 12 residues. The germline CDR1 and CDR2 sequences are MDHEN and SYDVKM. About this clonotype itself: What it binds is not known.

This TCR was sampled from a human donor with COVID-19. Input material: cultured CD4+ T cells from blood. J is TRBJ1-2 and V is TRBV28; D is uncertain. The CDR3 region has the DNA TGTGCCAGCAGTTTAGTCAATCGGGGCTACACCTTC. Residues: CASSLVNRGYTF.